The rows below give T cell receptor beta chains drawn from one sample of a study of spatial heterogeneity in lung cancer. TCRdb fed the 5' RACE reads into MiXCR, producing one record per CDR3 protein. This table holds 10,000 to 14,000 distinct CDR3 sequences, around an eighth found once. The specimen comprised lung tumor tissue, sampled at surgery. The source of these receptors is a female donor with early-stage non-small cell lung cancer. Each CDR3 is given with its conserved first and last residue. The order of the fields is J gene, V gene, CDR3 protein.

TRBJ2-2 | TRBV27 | CASSFTSWTGELFF
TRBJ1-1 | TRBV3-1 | CASSQDQGGQGRTEAFF
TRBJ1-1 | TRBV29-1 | CSGQRQHNTEAFF
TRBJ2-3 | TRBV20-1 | CSATRTQRTDTQYF
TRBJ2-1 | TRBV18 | CASSTSPGAYNEQFF
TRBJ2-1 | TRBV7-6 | CASSQGVSGRPYNEQFF
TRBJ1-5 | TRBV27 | CASSGFLNQPQHF
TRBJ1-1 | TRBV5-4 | CASSPETGSAEAFF
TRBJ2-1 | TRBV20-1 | CSAVSRLASDEQFF
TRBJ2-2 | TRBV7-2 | CASRVGGTGELFF
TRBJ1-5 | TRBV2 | CASRVGQGNQPQHF
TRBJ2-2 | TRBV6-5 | CASSWAGVNTGELFF
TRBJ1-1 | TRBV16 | CASSLTGTGSNEAFF
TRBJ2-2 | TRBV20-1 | CSARTSGGQANTGELFF
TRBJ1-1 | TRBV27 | CASLGSPNTEAFF
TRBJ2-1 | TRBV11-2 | CASGAGLNEQFF
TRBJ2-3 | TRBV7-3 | CASSLRTSDTQYF
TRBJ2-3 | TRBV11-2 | CASSLTTSGGPDTQYF
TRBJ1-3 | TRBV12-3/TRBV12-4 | CASSGPLGRTDAFAPAGTIYF
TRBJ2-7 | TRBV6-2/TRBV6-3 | CASSSGGLGGREQYF
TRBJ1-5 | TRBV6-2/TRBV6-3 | CASSPGTGNQPQHF
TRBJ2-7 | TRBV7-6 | CASSLDPYEQYF
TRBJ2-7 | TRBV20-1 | CSARNRGNYEQYF
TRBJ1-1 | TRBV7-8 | CASSFREMNTEAFF
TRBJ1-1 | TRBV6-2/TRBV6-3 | CASSYSAYPEAFF
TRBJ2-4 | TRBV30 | CAWAGQGDIQYF
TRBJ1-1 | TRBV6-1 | CVSSDRAGVTEAFF
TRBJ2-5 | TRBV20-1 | CSAEGQQETQYF
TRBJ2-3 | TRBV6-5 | CASSLEGVVTDTQYF
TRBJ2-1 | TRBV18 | CASSPRQDSYNEQFF
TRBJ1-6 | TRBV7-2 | CASSLATTTHSPLHF
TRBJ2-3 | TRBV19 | CATRASTDTQYF
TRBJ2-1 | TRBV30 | CAWSVGSGSYNEQFF
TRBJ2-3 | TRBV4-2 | CASSKERLTDTQYF
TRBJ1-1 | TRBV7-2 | CASSLKAAGQGFNTEAFF
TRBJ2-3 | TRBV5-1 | CASSPTGVGTDTQYF
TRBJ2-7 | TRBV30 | CAWSLPGLAGGEQYF
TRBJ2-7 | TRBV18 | CASSQGQPSYEQYF
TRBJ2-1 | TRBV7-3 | CASSPGAGVDEQFF
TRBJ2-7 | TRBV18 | CASSREGGGYEQYF
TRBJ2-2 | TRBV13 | CASSGSGGRGTHTGELFF